The 28 T cell receptor beta chains below come from one sample, sequenced in a study of T cell responses to AZD1222 COVID-19 vaccine. TCRdb's table, derived via immunoSEQ multiplex PCR, lists solely in-frame clones and lacks some. The sample includes 150,000 or so clones, roughly 87% of them seen just once. The source was peripheral blood, collected on day 0 of AZD1222 vaccination. Receptors originate from an adult in good health.

The V and J genes are TRBV4-3 and TRBJ1-4; D not resolved. The germline V gene has CDR1 LGHNA and CDR2 YSLEER. V was cut by 4 bases and J by 7 bases, with 19 bases left in between. This CDR3 contains 16 residues. CDR3 protein: CASSPNIGRAGEKLFF. The DNA for the CDR3 is TGCGCCAGCAGCCCGAATATTGGGCGGGCGGGTGAAAAACTGTTTTTT.

This clone was seen once. The chain combines TRBV13 with TRBJ2-7, with D unclear. The germline V and J ends were trimmed by 5 bases and 5 bases, with 13 bases remaining between them. The CDR3 spans 13 residues. CDR1 is PRHDT, CDR2 FYEKMQ, per germline (reference sequence). CDR3: CASSPVGTHEQYF. The CDR3 DNA is TGTGCCAGCAGCCCCGTGGGTACCCACGAGCAGTACTTC. The entire variable domain, with the rest obtained from reference TRBV13 and TRBJ2-7, is as follows: AAGVIQSPRHLIKEKRETATLKCYPIPRHDTVYWYQQGPGQDPQFLISFYEKMQSDKGSIPDRFSAQQFSDYHSELNMSSLELGDSALYFCASSPVGTHEQYFGPGTRLTVT.

The chain carries TRBV7-9 and TRBJ1-2; no clear D. V shed 3 bases and J shed 3 bases, with 8 bases lying between them. Germline V gene sequence: CDR1 SEHNR, CDR2 FQNEAQ (reference sequence). This CDR3 contains 13 residues. The CDR3 region has the DNA TGTGCCAGCAGCTTTAATGAAGACTATGGCTACACCTTC. As protein: CASSFNEDYGYTF.

V usage is TRBV4-3 and J usage is TRBJ2-2, with a possible D match to TRBD1 (6 bases). Germline CDR1 is LGHNA and CDR2 is YSLEER. V was cut by 2 bases and J by 9 bases, with 22 bases left in between. The CDR3 contains 17 residues. The CDR3 reads CASSQLVGQGYRRELFF. CDR3 in DNA: TGCGCCAGCAGCCAACTTGTGGGTCAGGGGTACCGTAGGGAGCTGTTTTTT.

The chain employs TRBV25-1 and TRBJ2-1, with 8 positions matching TRBD2. The CDR3 extends over 15 amino acids. The ends lost 1 base at V and 6 bases at J; junction bases unmatched: 5. Germline V gives CDR1 MGHDK, CDR2 SYGVNS. The CDR3 sequence is CASSEFTSGTNEQFF. For the CDR3, the DNA is TGTGCCAGCAGTGAATTTACTAGCGGAACCAATGAGCAGTTCTTC.

The gene calls are TRBV7-2 and TRBJ1-5, with 8 bases lining up with TRBD1. CDR3 length: 15 residues. V was clipped by 2 bases and J by 0 bases; unmatched bases: 0. Germline assignment: CDR1 SGHTA and CDR2 FQGNSA. CDR3 protein: CASSLQGASNQPQHF. In DNA form, the CDR3 reads TGTGCCAGCAGCTTACAGGGGGCTAGCAATCAGCCCCAGCATTTT.

This clone was counted a few times. This chain connects TRBV27 to TRBJ1-2; 9 bases fit TRBD1. Germline V gene lookup returns CDR1 MNHEY and CDR2 SMNVEV (reference sequence). Germline trimming cut 5 bases from V and 10 bases from J; bases unmatched to any gene: 17. This CDR3 spans 16 amino acids. The CDR3 sequence: CASSNTGGRFGNTYTF. DNA for the CDR3: TGTGCCAGCAGTAACACAGGGGGCAGGTTCGGTAATACCTACACCTTC.

The V gene is TRBV7-2, the J gene TRBJ1-6, with 10 bases lining up with TRBD1. The ends lost 5 bases at V and 7 bases at J; junction bases unmatched: 11. CDR3 size: 17 residues. Germline CDR1 reads SGHTA; CDR2 reads FQGNSA. CDR3 coding DNA: TGTGCCAGCAGCCGCGACTCGACAGGGGGCCGAAATTCACCCCTCCACTTT. Residues: CASSRDSTGGRNSPLHF.

This chain uses TRBV28 with TRBJ1-5; D gene unclear. The CDR3 runs to 12 residues. Germline V gene data show CDR1 as MDHEN and CDR2 as SYDVKM. Trimming cost V 1 base and J 6 bases, with 4 bases left between them. The CDR3 here is CASSLSGQPQHF. CDR3 nucleotide sequence: TGTGCCAGCAGTTTATCGGGTCAGCCCCAGCATTTT. Using reference TRBV28 and TRBJ1-5 for the parts outside the CDR3, the full variable domain is DVKVTQSSRYLVKRTGEKVFLECVQDMDHENMFWYRQDPGLGLRLIYFSYDVKMKEKGDIPEGYSVSREKKERFSLILESASTNQTSMYLCASSLSGQPQHFGDGTRLSIL.

This clone was recorded only once. This chain connects TRBV20-1 to TRBJ1-2; 9 nucleotides align to TRBD1. The CDR3 loop spans 15 amino acids. V lost 3 bases and J lost 2; bases outside the gene matches: 7. The germline gives CDR1 DFQATT, CDR2 SNEGSKA (reference sequence). CDR3 DNA: TGCAGTGCTAGTCGGGGGACAGGGCTCAACTATGGCTACACCTTC. This gives the protein CSASRGTGLNYGYTF.

The chain is built from TRBV28 and TRBJ2-7; 10 bases are shared with TRBD1. The V gene's germline CDR1 is MDHEN and CDR2 SYDVKM. The CDR3 totals 15 residues. Trimming took 8 bases from V and 6 from J; bases not matched to a gene: 13. Written as DNA, the CDR3 is TGTGCCAGCCGTCGAAGACAGGGGGCGGTGCGCGAGCAGTACTTC. Amino acid sequence: CASRRRQGAVREQYF.

V usage is TRBV5-1 and J usage is TRBJ1-1; D gene ambiguous. The CDR3 is made up of 14 amino acids. The ends were cut back, 0 bases at V and 2 bases at J, with 8 bases in the middle. The V gene's germline CDR1 is SGHRS and CDR2 YFSETQ. Written as DNA, the CDR3 is TGCGCCAGCAGCTTGGAATACGGAAACACTGAAGCTTTCTTT. Translation: CASSLEYGNTEAFF. The full variable domain, rest sourced from reference TRBV5-1 and TRBJ1-1, is KAGVTQTPRYLIKTRGQQVTLSCSPISGHRSVSWYQQTPGQGLQFLFEYFSETQRNKGNFPGRFSGRQFSNSRSEMNVSTLELGDSALYLCASSLEYGNTEAFFGQGTRLTVV.

The CDR3, as DNA: TGCGCCAGCAGCTTGATGGAACCGGCCGAGCAGTACTTC. Its translation is CASSLMEPAEQYF. V is TRBV5-1 and J is TRBJ2-7; no clear D gene. V dropped 1 base and J dropped 6 bases, with 11 bases sitting between them. Germline V gene data show CDR1 as SGHRS and CDR2 as YFSETQ. The CDR3 is 13 residues long.

In its sample, this clone was seen once. Other DNA variants within this sample encode the same CDR3. The genes are TRBV5-4 and TRBJ2-3, with no clear D. The CDR3 length is 16 residues. Germline V gene sequence: CDR1 SGHNT, CDR2 YYREEE (reference sequence). Trimming removed 0 bases from V and 0 bases from J, with 11 bases in between. CDR3 DNA sequence: TGTGCCAGCAGCTTGGGAGCCGGAACTAGCACAGATACGCAGTATTTT. This sequence encodes CASSLGAGTSTDTQYF. The full variable domain, its missing parts supplied by reference TRBV5-4 and TRBJ2-3, is ETGVTQSPTHLIKTRGQQVTLRCSSQSGHNTVSWYQQALGQGPQFIFQYYREEENGRGNFPPRFSGLQFPNYSSELNVNALELDDSALYLCASSLGAGTSTDTQYFGPGTRLTVL.

The chain recombines TRBV11-2 with TRBJ2-1; 10 bases agree with TRBD2. The junction had 5 bases not matched to a gene; V was cut back by 4 bases and J by 5 bases. This CDR3 has 15 amino acids. Germline values: CDR1 SGHAT, CDR2 FQNNGV. CDR3 amino acids: CASSSGTSVHNEQFF. CDR3 nucleotides: TGTGCCAGCAGCTCCGGGACTAGCGTACACAATGAGCAGTTCTTC.

The CDR3 sequence is CASSISGGGNEKLFF. The CDR3 DNA sequence: TGTGCCAGCAGCATCAGCGGAGGGGGTAATGAAAAACTGTTTTTT. This chain links TRBV9 with TRBJ1-4, with TRBD1 as a possible D gene (6 bases). Trimming took 4 bases from V and 4 from J, leaving 14 bases between them. The V gene's germline CDR1 is SGDLS and CDR2 YYNGEE. The CDR3 totals 15 residues.

The V and J genes are TRBV5-1 and TRBJ1-4; D is unresolved. Trimming took off 0 bases at V and 0 bases at J, with 6 bases between the two ends. The CDR3 runs 15 residues. CDR1 is SGHRS and CDR2 is YFSETQ in the germline V gene. The CDR3, as DNA: TGCGCCAGCAGCTTGGTCTTGGCAACTAATGAAAAACTGTTTTTT. Its translation: CASSLVLATNEKLFF.

The chain links TRBV7-9 to TRBJ2-3; 12 nucleotides agree with TRBD1. Trimming removed 5 bases from V and 2 bases from J; junction bases left unmatched: 8. This CDR3 has 17 amino acids. Germline-derived CDR1 and CDR2 are SEHNR and FQNEAQ (reference sequence). CDR3 coding DNA: TGTGCCAGCAGCCTTACACCGGGACAGGGGGCCACAGATACGCAGTATTTT. It encodes CASSLTPGQGATDTQYF.

By frequency in the sample, this clone is medium-sized. The V and J genes are TRBV19 and TRBJ2-7; 9 nucleotides align to TRBD2. The germline CDR1 and CDR2 sequences are LNHDA and SQIVND (reference sequence). The trim removed 4 bases at V and 2 bases at J, leaving 3 bases unmatched. This CDR3 has 14 amino acids. CDR3 DNA sequence: TGTGCCAGTAGTACAGCGGGAGGAGCCTACGAGCAGTACTTC. Its protein product is CASSTAGGAYEQYF.

The chain recombines TRBV30 with TRBJ2-7; possibly TRBD1 or TRBD2 for D (7 bases each). Germline V lookup: CDR1 GTSNPN, CDR2 SVGIG (reference sequence). Trimming left V 3 bases short and J 3 bases short, with 18 bases between. This CDR3 region has 15 residues. CDR3 sequence (DNA): TGTGCCTGGAGGGCCTCAGGGGGGGGTTTCTACGAGCAGTACTTC. Translating gives CAWRASGGGFYEQYF.

V usage is TRBV10-2 and J usage is TRBJ2-3; D is perhaps TRBD1 (5 bases). The CDR3 runs 13 residues. Trimming cost V 2 bases and J 5 bases, with 8 bases left between them. Germline lookup yields CDR1 WSHSY and CDR2 SAAADI. DNA of the CDR3: TGCGCCAGCAGTGAGCAGACAGTAGATACGCAGTATTTT. Protein: CASSEQTVDTQYF.

The genes are TRBV7-9 and TRBJ1-4; 8 nucleotides align to TRBD1. Losses at the gene ends were 5 bases for V and 3 bases for J; bases not matched to a gene: 5. The CDR3 length is 15 residues. The germline CDR1 and CDR2 sequences are SEHNR and FQNEAQ (reference sequence). This CDR3 reads CASSRQTGANEKLFF. The CDR3 bases are TGTGCCAGCAGCCGACAGACAGGGGCTAATGAAAAACTGTTTTTT.

In this sample, this clone turned up once. This chain joins TRBV28 and TRBJ1-5; 10 bases line up with TRBD1. Germline V lookup: CDR1 MDHEN, CDR2 SYDVKM. There are 17 residues in the CDR3. V was clipped by 6 bases and J by 2 bases; unmatched bases: 10. CDR3: CASRPSGTGVRNQPQHF. The CDR3 DNA reads as TGTGCCAGCAGACCTTCCGGGACAGGGGTACGCAATCAGCCCCAGCATTTT.

The rearrangement joins TRBV18 to TRBJ2-3; the D is unclear. Germline values: CDR1 KGHSH, CDR2 LQKENI. V lost 0 bases and J lost 6, with 4 bases in between. The CDR3 is 12 residues long. In DNA form, the CDR3 reads TGTGCCAGCTCACCACCGCCGGATACGCAGTATTTT. It encodes CASSPPPDTQYF.

This clone was picked up one time. As DNA, the CDR3 is TGCGCCAGCAGCCTGGGAACGGGACGGCGAGGGGAGACCCAGTACTTC. It codes for CASSLGTGRRGETQYF. The V gene is TRBV5-1, the J gene TRBJ2-5; D possibly matches TRBD1 or TRBD2 (5 bases each). V was shortened by 4 bases and J by 5 bases, with 21 bases between the two germline ends. The germline V gene has CDR1 SGHRS and CDR2 YFSETQ. The CDR3 runs 16 residues.

This clone is a singleton in its sample. The V call is TRBV18, the J call TRBJ1-1; 9 positions match TRBD1. CDR1 is KGHSH and CDR2 is LQKENI in the germline V gene. Trimming cost V 2 bases and J 1 base; bases outside gene matches: 2. CDR3 size: 15 residues. Here the CDR3 DNA reads TGTGCCAGCTCACCAACGACAGGGGGGAACACTGAAGCTTTCTTT. Its translation: CASSPTTGGNTEAFF.

The J gene is TRBJ2-7, the V gene TRBV2; D gene ambiguous. The CDR3 contains 10 residues. CDR1 is SNHLY and CDR2 is FYNNEI in the germline V gene. Trimming pared 7 bases from V and 5 bases from J, leaving 6 bases between. CDR3 loop: CASKLNEQYF. The CDR3 region has the DNA TGTGCCAGCAAGCTCAACGAGCAGTACTTC.

The DNA for the CDR3 is TGTGCCAGCAGTTTGACTAGCGGGAGGCACAATGAGCAGTTCTTC. This gives the protein CASSLTSGRHNEQFF. This sequence joins TRBV6-2 or TRBV6-3 and TRBJ2-1; TRBD2 matches at 13 bases. With 4 bases clipped from V and 5 bases from J, the junction kept 2 bases outside the gene matches. Looked up from germline, CDR1 is MNHEY and CDR2 is SVGEGT. The CDR3 covers 15 residues.